The T cell receptor beta chain described here comes from a study of monozygotic twins with inflammatory bowel disease. Whole-study findings and limits: Repertoire similarity did not differ between concordant and discordant twins, possibly owing to limited power.

The CDR3 length is 15 residues. Germline CDR1 LNHDA, CDR2 SQIVND (reference sequence). With respect to this clonotype: Its antigen remains unknown.

Reprocessing the 5' RACE reads, TCRdb reports a single entry for every CDR3 protein and omits DNA. This sample's clone table lists about 350,000 distinct CDR3 sequences. This TCR derives from a human donor with ulcerative colitis or Crohn's disease, or a healthy co-twin of an affected twin (not recorded which). The sequenced material came from blood. The chain is built from TRBV19 and TRBJ1-4; no DNA is available, so the TRBD1 call from TCRdb remains unchecked. The CDR3 sequence is CASSIRQTTNEKLFF.